The rows below give T cell receptor beta chains drawn from one sample of a study of T cell repertoires in cytomegalovirus infection. TCRdb called the reads again in MiXCR, with one record for every CDR3 protein. In the table there are 450,000 to 600,000 distinct CDR3 sequences, around 10% of which are singletons. Specimen: PBMCs. The receptors originated from a human donor in good health (CMV status not recorded). Some clones in this sample may be carry-over from other donors' samples. CDR3s include the opening cysteine and the closing phenylalanine or tryptophan. D genes are given only for firm matches. Clone size is given for some rows only: seen once, a few or many times, or a class if the clone is expanded.

cdr3_nt	cdr3_aa	v_call	j_call	d_call	clone_size
TGCAGCGTTTCTCCGCGCCTGAGCTCCTACGAGCAGTACTTC	CSVSPRLSSYEQYF	TRBV29-1	TRBJ2-7	.	few
TGTGCCACCAGCAGAGAAGCGGCAGTCCGAGGGAGCAATCAGCCCCAGCATTTT	CATSREAAVRGSNQPQHF	TRBV15	TRBJ1-5	.	.
TGTGCCATCAGTGATCGAGGGGTGAGGATGAACACTGAAGCTTTCTTT	CAISDRGVRMNTEAFF	TRBV10-3	TRBJ1-1	.	many
TGTGCCAGCAGCTTGGAGCCGGACAAATATTCACCCCTCCACTTT	CASSLEPDKYSPLHF	TRBV5-4	TRBJ1-6	.	many
TGTGCCAGCAGCCCTCGACAGATAGCCAAAAACATTCAGTACTTC	CASSPRQIAKNIQYF	TRBV7-8	TRBJ2-4	.	many
TGTGCCAGCAAGGGACAGGGCTCTTCTTACGAGCAGTACTTC	CASKGQGSSYEQYF	TRBV2	TRBJ2-7	TRBD1	few
TGCAGCGGGGGGGACGGCTCCTACGAGCAGTACTTC	CSGGDGSYEQYF	TRBV29-1	TRBJ2-7	.	few
TGTGCCAGTAGCTCCTCGGGGACAGATAACACTGAAGCTTTCTTT	CASSSSGTDNTEAFF	TRBV19	TRBJ1-1	TRBD1	many
TGTGCCAGCAGAGAGCGGGAGGGCCTTTTCTTGAGCACAGATACGCAGTATTTT	CASREREGLFLSTDTQYF	TRBV2	TRBJ2-3	TRBD2	.
TGTGCCAGCAGCTTAGGGGCAGGGGGCTACACTGAAGCTTTCTTT	CASSLGAGGYTEAFF	TRBV28	TRBJ1-1	TRBD1	many
TGTGCCAGCACAGGGTTCGATGAGCAGTTCTTC	CASTGFDEQFF	TRBV2	TRBJ2-1	.	many
TGCAGCGTTGGTGGGACTAGCGGGAGGGCTTCCTACAATGAGCAGTTCTTC	CSVGGTSGRASYNEQFF	TRBV29-1	TRBJ2-1	TRBD2	many
TGTGCCAGCAGCCAGGCACGCTACGAGCAGTACTTC	CASSQARYEQYF	TRBV3-1	TRBJ2-7	.	.
TGTGCCAGCAGCCTGTCCGGGACAGTGTACGAGCAGTACTTC	CASSLSGTVYEQYF	TRBV27	TRBJ2-7	TRBD1	many
TGTGCCAGCAGTGGAAAGTGGGGAAGCAATCAGCCCCAGCATTTT	CASSGKWGSNQPQHF	TRBV6-1	TRBJ1-5	.	many
TGCAGTGCTAGAGATGCGGGGCTAGTTCCAGATACGCAGTATTTT	CSARDAGLVPDTQYF	TRBV20-1	TRBJ2-3	.	.
TGCAGTGCCGCTCCCAGCGGGATGGCTTACGAGCAGTACTTC	CSAAPSGMAYEQYF	TRBV20-1	TRBJ2-7	TRBD2	many
TGTGCCAGCAGCTTACAGGGGTACCACGAGCAGTACTTC	CASSLQGYHEQYF	TRBV7-9	TRBJ2-7	.	many
TGTGCCAGCTCACCATTCGGGGCTCAGGTGCGGCCTGAAGCTTTCTTT	CASSPFGAQVRPEAFF	TRBV18	TRBJ1-1	.	few
TGTGCCAGCAGTTTTGGCCGACCAGACTCTGGAAACACCATATATTTT	CASSFGRPDSGNTIYF	TRBV12-3/TRBV12-4	TRBJ1-3	.	many
TGCAGCGCATACCTAGCGGGAGCCGATATAGAGACCCAGTACTTC	CSAYLAGADIETQYF	TRBV29-1	TRBJ2-5	TRBD2	.
TGTGCTAGTGGTTTCGGAGAGACCCAGTACTTC	CASGFGETQYF	TRBV12-5	TRBJ2-5	.	.
TGCGCCAGCAGGATTGGCCAGGCGGGGGAAAAACTGTTTTTT	CASRIGQAGEKLFF	TRBV5-1	TRBJ1-4	.	once
TGTGCCAGCGCTCGCACTTCACAACCCTTGGTTAGCACAGATACGCAGTATTTT	CASARTSQPLVSTDTQYF	TRBV19	TRBJ2-3	.	.
TGTGCCAGCAGCCAAAGAAGGCCACGCAGAGAGACCCAGTACTTC	CASSQRRPRRETQYF	TRBV14	TRBJ2-5	.	.
TGTGCCAGCAGCTTAGGGTGGGCACCGGGGACTGAAGCTTTCTTT	CASSLGWAPGTEAFF	TRBV11-2	TRBJ1-1	.	many
TGCAGTGCTTCCGATTCGGGACAGGGAAACTATGGCTACACCTTC	CSASDSGQGNYGYTF	TRBV20-1	TRBJ1-2	TRBD1	few
TGTGCCAGCAGTCTTTTAAGAGCCGGGGATGAGCAGTTCTTC	CASSLLRAGDEQFF	TRBV28	TRBJ2-1	.	many
TGCAGCGTCCAACCGGGACTCCACCGCACAGATACGCAGTATTTT	CSVQPGLHRTDTQYF	TRBV29-1	TRBJ2-3	.	.
TGTGCCAGCAGCTTAGGCCCGGTTCGAGGGAACACTGAAGCTTTCTTT	CASSLGPVRGNTEAFF	TRBV7-6	TRBJ1-1	.	many
TGCAGCGTTGAAGATCTTGGCAGGGGGCGCGAAGGGGCCAACGTCCTGACTTTC	CSVEDLGRGREGANVLTF	TRBV29-1	TRBJ2-6	TRBD1	.
TGTGCCACCAGCGGCCCCGACAGGGTCACCGGGGAGCTGTTTTTT	CATSGPDRVTGELFF	TRBV15	TRBJ2-2	TRBD1	.
TGTGCCAGCAGCCCGGGGCCCTTTGGGGATGTGTACGAGCAGTACTTC	CASSPGPFGDVYEQYF	TRBV14	TRBJ2-7	.	few
TGTGCCAGCAGCCGACCTTCTCGGGAGCGGGATAGGTCCTACGAGCAGTACTTC	CASSRPSRERDRSYEQYF	TRBV27	TRBJ2-7	TRBD2	many
TGTGCCAGCAGCGGGGGGGCAGCGGGAACAGATACGCAGTATTTT	CASSGGAAGTDTQYF	TRBV2	TRBJ2-3	TRBD2	few
TGTGCCTGGAGTGGGGAGACAGGGGACAATGAGCAGTTCTTC	CAWSGETGDNEQFF	TRBV30	TRBJ2-1	TRBD1	.
TGTGCCAGCAGCCAAGATAATAGGGGGCTGAACACTGAAGCTTTCTTT	CASSQDNRGLNTEAFF	TRBV14	TRBJ1-1	TRBD1	.
TGTGCCAGCAGCTTAGCGCTCTTAGCGGGGGGGCGGACAGATACGCAGTATTTT	CASSLALLAGGRTDTQYF	TRBV11-2	TRBJ2-3	TRBD2	many
TGTGCCAGCAGTGACCCACCACGGGACGCCGAGCAGTACTTC	CASSDPPRDAEQYF	TRBV12-3/TRBV12-4	TRBJ2-7	.	many
TGTGCCAGTAGTATAGGCCAGATCTGGAACACCGGGGAGCTGTTTTTT	CASSIGQIWNTGELFF	TRBV19	TRBJ2-2	.	few
TGTGCCAGCAGCACCGTCAGGACAGGGGCTGGGGCCAACGTCCTGACTTTC	CASSTVRTGAGANVLTF	TRBV7-6	TRBJ2-6	TRBD1	many
TGTGCCAGCAGCCAAGAAGGGCCAGGGGAAGAGACCCAGTACTTC	CASSQEGPGEETQYF	TRBV4-2	TRBJ2-5	.	few
TGTGCCAGCTTTGACAGGGCTGGGACCGGGGAGCTGTTTTTT	CASFDRAGTGELFF	TRBV19	TRBJ2-2	TRBD1	many
TGTGCCAGCAGGATCGACAGGGGAAGCACAGATACGCAGTATTTT	CASRIDRGSTDTQYF	TRBV5-4	TRBJ2-3	TRBD1	few
TGTGCCAGCAGCGGTGGGAGGAATGAGCAGTTCTTC	CASSGGRNEQFF	TRBV2	TRBJ2-1	.	many
TGCAGCGTTGATCTAATGCGGAACTCCTATGGCTACACCTTC	CSVDLMRNSYGYTF	TRBV29-1	TRBJ1-2	.	few
TGTGCCAGCAGCAGCCGGACAGATTCTATTGTCTATGGCTACACCTTC	CASSSRTDSIVYGYTF	TRBV14	TRBJ1-2	.	.
TGTGCCAGCAGTGAGAGGGGGAATCAGCCCCAGCATTTT	CASSERGNQPQHF	TRBV6-1	TRBJ1-5	.	many
TGCGCCAGCAGCTTGTCCCCGGGGGCTGGTGGCTACACCTTC	CASSLSPGAGGYTF	TRBV5-1	TRBJ1-2	.	.
TGCGCCAGCAGCTTGTTCTTACGGGGGGGCTCCTACGAGCAGTACTTC	CASSLFLRGGSYEQYF	TRBV5-1	TRBJ2-7	TRBD2	many
TGTGCCAGCAGCCGAGCCACCCTTGATGCGGGCACTGAAGCTTTCTTT	CASSRATLDAGTEAFF	TRBV6-2/TRBV6-3	TRBJ1-1	.	many
TGTGCCAGCAGCCCCCCCGGGGGGGAGGCTTCTGAAGCTTTCTTT	CASSPPGGEASEAFF	TRBV5-4	TRBJ1-1	.	many
TGTGCCAGCATTTTTAGGGGGGCATATAGCAATCAGCCCCAGCATTTT	CASIFRGAYSNQPQHF	TRBV27	TRBJ1-5	.	many
TGTGCCAGCAGTTCTGGACTAGCGGGAGTTTTAGATACGCAGTATTTT	CASSSGLAGVLDTQYF	TRBV7-3	TRBJ2-3	TRBD2	many
TGCAGCGTTGCGACAGGGGGCTATACCACCGGGGAGCTGTTTTTT	CSVATGGYTTGELFF	TRBV29-1	TRBJ2-2	TRBD1	.